This is a list of T cell receptor beta chains from one sample in a study of shared clonotypes between healthy human individuals. Assay: immunoSEQ multiplex PCR; the TCRdb copy retains only in-frame clones and omits some. The data show over 2 million clones, with 80% to 95% seen just once and approximately 0.41% held by the top ten. The sample consisted of naive CD4+ T cells from PBMCs. These receptors were taken from a man younger than 35 in good health. Some clones in this sample may be carry-over from other donors' samples. Each CDR3 is given with its conserved first and last residue.

len: 13
j_gene: TRBJ2-1
v_gene: TRBV29-1
CDR3aa: CSAGGRAVNEQFF

len: 13
j_gene: TRBJ1-1
v_gene: TRBV28
CDR3aa: CASSRGQHTEAFF

len: 18
j_gene: TRBJ2-7
v_gene: TRBV10-3
CDR3aa: CAIGAGGIGSGSSYEQYF

len: 11
j_gene: TRBJ1-2
v_gene: TRBV29-1
CDR3aa: CSVEGNHGYTF

len: 18
j_gene: TRBJ1-2
v_gene: TRBV5-1
CDR3aa: CASSLRLRGAGPIYGYTF

len: 16
j_gene: TRBJ1-6
v_gene: TRBV6-6
CDR3aa: CASSYSTQGIGSPLHF

len: 15
j_gene: TRBJ2-5
v_gene: TRBV7-2
CDR3aa: CASSLALGSQETQYF

len: 14
j_gene: TRBJ1-5
v_gene: TRBV11-2
CDR3aa: CASRSGSGNQPQHF

len: 14
j_gene: TRBJ1-1
v_gene: TRBV5-1
CDR3aa: CASSLSSGYTEAFF

len: 13
j_gene: TRBJ2-7
v_gene: TRBV10-3
CDR3aa: CAISGGSSYEQYF

len: 13
j_gene: TRBJ1-2
v_gene: TRBV5-6
CDR3aa: CASSMEDIYGYTF

len: 13
j_gene: TRBJ2-7
v_gene: TRBV5-8
CDR3aa: CASSFGEAEQQYF

len: 18
j_gene: TRBJ2-1
v_gene: TRBV7-9
CDR3aa: CASSPRWGTSGKTNEQFF